The clone carrying this T cell receptor beta chain has a single count. The antigen is not known. This sample is part of a study of CD8+ T cells in alopecia areata. Study overall: Treated patients received oral tofacitinib, 5 to 10 mg twice daily. Treatment with tofacitinib (6 to 18 months) was followed by 6 months off drug.

The germline CDR1 and CDR2 sequences are GTSNPN and SVGIG (reference sequence). This CDR3 contains 14 residues. Deletions cut 1 base from V and 4 bases from J, with 13 bases between. Whole-study results and caveats: Treatment with tofacitinib significantly lowered scalp clonality and reduced expanded CD8+ clones among the top 100.

RNA was isolated and reverse transcribed to cDNA, the sequencing template. The repertoire was sequenced with immunoSEQ multiplex PCR; TCRdb's copy has only in-frame clones and lacks some. This table holds around 180,000 clones, 60% found once. The treatment: oral pan-JAK inhibitor, 5-10 mg twice daily. Collected material from alopecia areata patients comprised lesional scalp punch biopsies and peripheral blood. The sequence was obtained from a human donor with alopecia areata. The chain recombines TRBV30 with TRBJ1-1, with a possible D match to TRBD1 (5 bases). The sample here was CD4+ T cells sorted from blood, taken at week 24, from a patient treated with tofacitinib. CDR3 amino acids: CAWSGQLKGTEAFF. In DNA form, the CDR3 reads TGTGCCTGGAGTGGACAGTTGAAGGGCACTGAAGCTTTCTTT.